The rows below give T cell receptor beta chains drawn from one sample of a study of T cells in Graves' hyperthyroidism and ophthalmopathy. TCRdb re-called the multiplex PCR reads through MiXCR, storing one row per CDR3 protein. The data contain 370,000 or so distinct CDR3 sequences, approximately 13% of them singletons. The material sequenced was blood. These receptors were collected from a young man with Graves' hyperthyroidism that later progressed to Graves' ophthalmopathy. CDR3s include the opening cysteine and the closing phenylalanine or tryptophan. D genes are given only for firm matches. The size of a clone is reported for some rows only, either as once, few or many, or as a class for expanded clones.

D	V	size	J	CDR3	DNA
NA	TRBV20-1	many	TRBJ1-3	CSARSQNGNTIYF	TGCAGTGCTAGATCCCAGAATGGGAACACCATATATTTT
NA	TRBV4-1	NA	TRBJ1-1	CASSQVPGATEAFF	TGCGCCAGCAGCCAGGTGCCAGGTGCAACTGAAGCTTTCTTT
NA	TRBV15	NA	TRBJ1-6	CATSAGQGRYNSPLHF	TGTGCCACCAGCGCAGGGCAGGGGCGATATAATTCACCCCTCCACTTT
NA	TRBV6-2/TRBV6-3	few	TRBJ2-3	CASEQGADTQYF	TGTGCCAGCGAACAGGGCGCAGATACGCAGTATTTT
NA	TRBV7-2	many	TRBJ1-6	CASSVQVWGNSPLHF	TGTGCCAGCAGCGTCCAGGTCTGGGGTAATTCACCCCTCCACTTT
TRBD1	TRBV28	many	TRBJ1-6	CASSSRDRGLSNSPLHF	TGTGCCAGCAGTTCTAGGGACAGGGGGCTATCAAATTCACCCCTCCACTTT
NA	TRBV7-2	many	TRBJ1-2	CASSLALINYGYTF	TGTGCCAGCAGCTTAGCACTGATTAACTATGGCTACACCTTC
TRBD2	TRBV7-8	few	TRBJ2-5	CASSPRTSGGPKETQYF	TGTGCCAGCAGCCCACGGACTAGCGGGGGCCCGAAAGAGACCCAGTACTTC
NA	TRBV4-1	NA	TRBJ1-6	CASSQEGRGGISPLHF	TGCGCCAGCAGCCAAGAGGGTCGGGGGGGCATTTCACCCCTCCACTTT
NA	TRBV6-1	many	TRBJ1-4	CASSLPGRNEKLFF	TGTGCCAGCAGTCTACCGGGACGGAATGAAAAACTGTTTTTT
NA	TRBV5-1	many	TRBJ2-6	CASSGTSGSSGANVLTF	TGCGCCAGCAGCGGGACTTCGGGGAGCTCTGGGGCCAACGTCCTGACTTTC
NA	TRBV27	NA	TRBJ2-5	CASSLLLGETQYF	TGTGCCAGCAGTTTGTTGCTAGGGGAGACCCAGTACTTC
NA	TRBV5-1	few	TRBJ1-5	CASSLAPGASQPQHF	TGCGCCAGCAGCTTGGCGCCAGGGGCGAGTCAGCCCCAGCATTTT
TRBD2	TRBV7-2	many	TRBJ2-3	CASSRRASGGLSTDTQYF	TGTGCCAGCAGCCGCCGGGCTAGCGGGGGGTTATCCACAGATACGCAGTATTTT